This paragraph covers one TCR beta chain sequence. Participants were aged about 18 to 100 years from 20 to 30 US areas. Cohort allocation depended upon clinical history that participants reported. Each recovered donor of Cohort 3 presented with two negative PCRs, clearance, or symptom resolution. The germline gives CDR1 SGHTA, CDR2 FQGTGA. This CDR3 comprises 13 residues. Trimming cost V 2 bases and J 6 bases; bases outside gene matches: 1. The data were obtained in a study of blood T cell repertoires in COVID-19. Authors' analysis steps: The assay estimated nucleated cells by amplifying reference gene primers. The method was immunoSEQ multiplex PCR; TCRdb's version includes in-frame clones alone and lacks a portion of them. The V and J calls and the clone size are those of that table, but D and trimming were determined from the DNA. Of around 330,000 clones in the sample, about 88% were seen once.

The TCR comes from a man aged 55 to 70 who had recovered from COVID-19. Input material: PBMCs or T cells enriched from blood (not recorded which). The chain employs TRBV7-3 and TRBJ1-2; 9 positions agree with TRBD1. In DNA, the CDR3 is TGTGCCAGCAGCTTAGGACAGGGGAATGGCTACACCTTC. Encoded protein: CASSLGQGNGYTF.